These 2 T cell receptor beta chains came from one sample sequenced in a study of cytomegalovirus exposure and HLA in healthy donors. PCR was performed using 60 Vbeta and 13 Jbeta primers. TCRdb's copy holds only in-frame clones and misses some; the assay was immunoSEQ multiplex PCR. The repertoire holds about 83,000 clones, with around 81% as singletons. Sample: PBMCs. Every receptor here comes from a woman younger than 45 in good health and CMV-seronegative.

The CDR3 nucleotides read TGTGCCAGCAGCTTAGGAGGGGACTTGCCCACCGGGGAGCTGTTTTTT. It translates to CASSLGGDLPTGELFF. This chain joins TRBV11-3 and TRBJ2-2; tentatively, D is TRBD2 (6 bases). The CDR3 totals 16 residues. Trimming cost V 1 base and J 4 bases, with 13 bases left between them. Per the germline V gene, CDR1 is SGHNT and CDR2 is YENEEA. The whole variable domain, filled in from reference TRBV11-3 and TRBJ2-2, reads EAGVVQSPRYKIIEKKQPVAFWCNPISGHNTLYWYLQNLGQGPELLIRYENEEAVDDSQLPKDRFSAERLKGVDSTLKIQPAELGDSAVYLCASSLGGDLPTGELFFGEGSRLTVL.

The chain carries TRBV5-6 and TRBJ1-2; TRBD1 is a possible D gene (6 bases). Germline V gene lookup returns CDR1 SGHDT and CDR2 YYEEEE. V was trimmed by 6 bases and J by 0 bases, leaving 12 bases between them. The CDR3 length is 14 residues. As DNA, the CDR3 is TGTGCCAGCATCCTACAGGGAGCTAACTATGGCTACACCTTC. It codes for CASILQGANYGYTF.